What follows are 3 T cell receptor beta chains derived from one specimen sequenced in a study of cytomegalovirus exposure and HLA in healthy donors. With 60 Vbeta and 13 Jbeta primers, the PCR was carried out. Using immunoSEQ multiplex PCR, the repertoire was profiled, and TCRdb retains in-frame clones only, with some absent. The sample records about 140,000 clones, about 80% being singletons. Sequencing used PBMCs. The receptors come from a woman aged 55 to 70 in good health and CMV-seropositive.

The V call is TRBV30, the J call TRBJ1-1; D uncertain. The germline V gene has CDR1 GTSNPN and CDR2 SVGIG (reference sequence). This CDR3 contains 13 residues. Trimming removed 4 bases at V and 0 bases at J, with 9 bases between. CDR3 residues: CAWTAGLNTEAFF. DNA for the CDR3: TGTGCCTGGACGGCGGGGTTGAACACTGAAGCTTTCTTT. Combining the CDR3 with reference TRBV30 and TRBJ1-1 gives the whole variable domain SQTIHQWPATLVQPVGSPLSLECTVEGTSNPNLYWYRQAAGRGLQLLFYSVGIGQISSEVPQNLSASRPQDRQFILSSKKLLLSDSGFYLCAWTAGLNTEAFFGQGTRLTVV.

The chain links TRBV5-4 to TRBJ2-1; 8 bases line up with TRBD2. The V segment lost 4 bases and the J segment 5 bases; nucleotides outside the gene matches: 11. CDR1 and CDR2 (germline): SGHNT, YYREEE (reference sequence). The CDR3 extends over 16 amino acids. Here the CDR3 reads CASSRNPGLVNNEQFF. The CDR3 DNA sequence: TGTGCCAGCAGCCGAAATCCGGGACTAGTGAACAATGAGCAGTTCTTC.

The chain combines TRBV5-1 with TRBJ2-2, with TRBD1 as a possible D gene (5 bases). Per the germline V gene, CDR1 is SGHRS and CDR2 is YFSETQ. The V and J ends lost 3 bases and 6 bases respectively, with 18 bases between them. The CDR3 has 16 amino acids. The CDR3 nucleotides are TGCGCCAGCAGCTACCTACGTAGGGGAAGGGCCGGGGAGCTGTTTTTT. It is translated as CASSYLRRGRAGELFF.